The source of this TCR beta chain is a study of blood T cells in healthy people across ages. This clonotype showed up many times. CDR3 size: 13 residues. Trimming left V 0 bases short and J 2 bases short, with 8 bases between. The germline V gene has CDR1 DFQATT and CDR2 SNEGSKA (reference sequence). For the second PCR, which ran for roughly 6 to 11 cycles, a sample-barcoded 5' primer and a J-beta primer mix were used. TCRdb re-called the 5' RACE reads through MiXCR, storing one row per CDR3 protein. Found here are 870,000 or so distinct CDR3 sequences, roughly 26% of them singletons; the top ten hold roughly 17%.

The clonotype was recovered from a woman at least 80 years old in good health. The sequencing input was blood. The gene calls are TRBV20-1 and TRBJ2-7; D is ambiguous. CDR3 coding DNA: TGCAGTGCTAGAGATGCCCCTGCCTACGAGCAGTACTTC. Its protein is CSARDAPAYEQYF.